Below are 32 T cell receptor beta chains sequenced from a single sample in a study of regulatory T cells in long-lasting Graves disease. Noted time point: persistent/refractory GD, antithyroid drugs over 5 years with positive TRAb. Making the TCR library involved RNA that had been extracted from PBMCs. For TCR beta, libraries came from iRepertoire HTBI primers and Arm-PCR of CDR3 regions. TCRdb re-called the multiplex PCR reads with MiXCR, one entry per CDR3 protein. Of some 420,000 distinct CDR3 sequences in the sample, 22% were seen once. The specimen comprised peripheral blood mononuclear cells (PBMCs), sampled when the disease was refractory, from a patient treated with antithyroid drugs. These receptors all stem from a female donor with Graves disease.

This clonotype was found a few times. The chain is built from TRBV7-9 and TRBJ2-7, with D possibly matching TRBD1 (8 bases). Per the germline V gene, CDR1 is SEHNR and CDR2 is FQNEAQ (reference sequence). Trimming took off 5 bases at V and 4 bases at J, with 18 bases between the two ends. The CDR3 sequence is 15 residues long. The DNA for the CDR3 is TGTGCCAGCAGCCCTCTGGACAGGGAGGGGTACGAGCAGTACTTC. Its translation: CASSPLDREGYEQYF.

This clonotype was seen a few times. The chain employs TRBV7-2 and TRBJ2-5, with 10 bases aligning to TRBD1. This CDR3 comprises 17 residues. Germline V lookup: CDR1 SGHTA, CDR2 FQGNSA. The V and J ends lost 1 base and 3 bases, in that order; junction bases with no gene match: 8. The DNA of the CDR3 is TGTGCCAGCAGCTTAGTGCCGCCGGGACAGGGGAAAGAGACCCAGTACTTC. It specifies CASSLVPPGQGKETQYF.

This sequence joins TRBV30 and TRBJ2-4; 14 bases match TRBD2. The V and J ends lost 0 bases and 2 bases, in that order; junction bases with no gene match: 6. The CDR3 covers 18 residues. Germline V gives CDR1 GTSNPN, CDR2 SVGIG (reference sequence). CDR3 residues: CAWSVHRTSGGPKNIQYF. The CDR3 DNA sequence: TGTGCCTGGAGTGTACACAGGACTAGCGGGGGGCCCAAAAACATTCAGTACTTC.

The J gene is TRBJ2-7, the V gene TRBV7-2; 8 positions match TRBD1. The CDR3 is 16 amino acids. Losses at the gene ends were 5 bases for V and 0 bases for J; bases not matched to a gene: 9. Germline assignment: CDR1 SGHTA and CDR2 FQGNSA. CDR3 sequence (DNA): TGTGCCAGCAGCCTAACTACAGGGGGAGGCTCCTACGAGCAGTACTTC. It codes for CASSLTTGGGSYEQYF.

Many counts were recorded for this clonotype. V gene TRBV6-2 or TRBV6-3 combines with J gene TRBJ1-1, with a tentative D call TRBD1 (5 bases). This CDR3 has 13 amino acids. V shed 5 bases and J shed 3 bases, with 10 bases lying between them. Germline CDR1 MNHEY, CDR2 SVGEGT. CDR3: CASSPRGDTEAFF. In DNA form, the CDR3 reads TGTGCCAGCAGTCCCCGAGGGGACACTGAAGCTTTCTTT.

There are many counts of this clonotype. V gene TRBV20-1 combines with J gene TRBJ1-4, with D perhaps matching TRBD1 (6 bases). From germline, CDR1 is DFQATT and CDR2 SNEGSKA (reference sequence). The CDR3 is made up of 14 amino acids. With 0 bases removed from V and 6 bases from J, the gap between germline ends came to 11 bases. The CDR3 DNA follows: TGCAGTGCTAGAGATAACAGGGAGGATGAAAAACTGTTTTTT. Encoded protein: CSARDNREDEKLFF.

The chain carries TRBV30 and TRBJ2-7; D might be TRBD1 (5 bases). Trimming shortened V by 0 bases and J by 5 bases, and 8 bases separated the two germline ends. The CDR3 contains 12 residues. Germline V gene lookup returns CDR1 GTSNPN and CDR2 SVGIG (reference sequence). CDR3 residues: CAWSVPRDEQYF. In DNA, the CDR3 is TGTGCCTGGAGTGTCCCCAGGGACGAGCAGTACTTC.

This rearrangement joins TRBV28 to TRBJ1-3, with D unresolved. Germline CDR1 is MDHEN and CDR2 is SYDVKM. The CDR3 totals 14 residues. V lost 7 bases and J lost 4, with 14 bases in between. Written as DNA, the CDR3 is TGTGCCAGCACCCTCGCTGGGGTAGGAAACACCATATATTTT. Protein product: CASTLAGVGNTIYF. Filled out from reference TRBV28 and TRBJ1-3, the complete variable domain reads DVKVTQSSRYLVKRTGEKVFLECVQDMDHENMFWYRQDPGLGLRLIYFSYDVKMKEKGDIPEGYSVSREKKERFSLILESASTNQTSMYLCASTLAGVGNTIYFGEGSWLTVV.

The chain employs TRBV4-1 and TRBJ2-5; D is ambiguous. This CDR3 spans 15 amino acids. The germline V gene encodes CDR1 MGHRA and CDR2 YSYEKL. Deletions cut 1 base from V and 3 bases from J, with 12 bases between. Here the CDR3 reads CASSQGEGLEETQYF. CDR3 DNA sequence: TGCGCCAGCAGCCAAGGAGAAGGGCTGGAAGAGACCCAGTACTTC.

This clonotype was observed at least ten times. This rearrangement joins TRBV2 to TRBJ1-5, with D hard to call. The germline V gene has CDR1 SNHLY and CDR2 FYNNEI. Deletions cut 4 bases from V and 0 bases from J, with 10 bases between. The CDR3 loop spans 15 amino acids. This CDR3 reads CASSVLGNSNQPQHF. CDR3 in DNA: TGTGCCAGCAGTGTACTGGGTAATAGCAATCAGCCCCAGCATTTT.

In its sample, this clonotype was seen once. The chain uses TRBV15 and TRBJ2-1, with 7 bases matching TRBD2. The germline CDR1 and CDR2 sequences are LNHNV and YYDKDF (reference sequence). This CDR3 is 13 amino acids long. V was clipped by 5 bases and J by 4 bases; unmatched bases: 2. The CDR3 region has the DNA TGTGCCACCAGCGGGACTAATTACAATGAGCAGTTCTTC. Its translation is CATSGTNYNEQFF. Looking up the rest from reference TRBV15 and TRBJ2-1 gives the full variable domain: DAMVIQNPRYQVTQFGKPVTLSCSQTLNHNVMYWYQQKSSQAPKLLFHYYDKDFNNEADTPDNFQSRRPNTSFCFLDIRSPGLGDTAMYLCATSGTNYNEQFFGPGTRLTVL.

Only a few counts were recorded for this clonotype. The CDR3, as DNA: TGTGCCAGCAGCCCGATCGCCGGGACATCCTCCTCACCCCTCCACTTT. Translated, it gives CASSPIAGTSSSPLHF. This chain links TRBV7-6 with TRBJ1-6; possible D gene TRBD1, 6 bases. Germline CDR1 reads SGHVS; CDR2 reads FNYEAQ. The CDR3 sequence is 16 residues long. V lost 5 bases, J lost 10 bases, and 21 bases lay in between.

The V and J genes are TRBV7-3 and TRBJ2-3, with 8 bases fitting TRBD2. The trim removed 1 base at V and 3 bases at J, leaving 6 bases unmatched. This CDR3 is 16 amino acids long. Germline CDR1 and CDR2: SGHTA and FQGTGA. In nucleotides, the CDR3 is TGTGCCAGCAGCTTAATGCCTAGCGGGTCTACAGATACGCAGTATTTT. This gives the protein CASSLMPSGSTDTQYF.

Only a few counts were recorded for this clonotype. The junction does not match germline at one end; this may be a read error. The rearrangement links TRBV7-7 to TRBJ2-2; TRBD2 agrees at 8 bases. Germline V gene data show CDR1 as SSHAT and CDR2 as FNYEAQ (reference sequence). The CDR3 runs to 14 residues. CDR3 sequence reads: CASSLDGRAGELFF. In DNA, the CDR3 is TGTGCTAGCAGCTTAGACGGGAGGGCCGGGGAGCTGTTTTTT.

This clonotype was observed a handful of times. A much larger clone lies one base from this, so it may be a read error. The DNA for the CDR3 is TGTGCCGGCAGTATACCGGGACAGCAAGAGACCCAGTACTTC. Its translation: CAGSIPGQQETQYF. V gene TRBV28 combines with J gene TRBJ2-5; TRBD1 aligns across 7 bases. Germline V gene data show CDR1 as MDHEN and CDR2 as SYDVKM. The CDR3 totals 14 residues.

The rearrangement uses TRBV28 and TRBJ2-7, with D possibly matching TRBD1 (6 bases). From germline, CDR1 is MDHEN and CDR2 SYDVKM. This CDR3 spans 15 amino acids. Deletions cut 5 bases from V and 3 bases from J, with 17 bases between. CDR3 loop: CASSVTGSQSYEQYF. CDR3 bases: TGTGCCAGCAGTGTTACAGGGTCCCAGAGCTACGAGCAGTACTTC.

This clonotype was seen a few times. The chain recombines TRBV19 with TRBJ1-1, with a possible D match to TRBD1 (5 bases). CDR1 and CDR2 from the germline V gene are LNHDA and SQIVND (reference sequence). The V end was cut by 5 bases, the J end by 2 bases, with 12 bases between. CDR3 length: 14 residues. The CDR3 nucleotides are TGTGCCAGTAGTCAAGGACAACAAAACACTGAAGCTTTCTTT. Its protein product is CASSQGQQNTEAFF.

The CDR3 spells CATSDSSGIYNEQFF. The CDR3 nucleotides read TGTGCCACCAGTGACTCTAGCGGGATTTACAATGAGCAGTTCTTC. The chain combines TRBV24-1 with TRBJ2-1, with 9 positions matching TRBD2. Germline values: CDR1 KGHDR, CDR2 SFDVKD. This CDR3 is 15 amino acids long. Trimming cost V 4 bases and J 4 bases; bases outside gene matches: 4.

The chain links TRBV5-4 to TRBJ1-1, with D perhaps TRBD1 (6 bases). This CDR3 region has 14 residues. Trimming took off 1 base at V and 3 bases at J, with 10 bases between the two ends. Germline assignment: CDR1 SGHNT and CDR2 YYREEE (reference sequence). CDR3 sequence reads: CASSLTGSHTEAFF. The CDR3 nucleotides read TGTGCCAGCAGCTTGACAGGGAGCCACACTGAAGCTTTCTTT.

This clonotype has a count of ten or more. This chain links TRBV2 with TRBJ1-1; 7 bases agree with TRBD1. This CDR3 is built from 13 residues. CDR1 and CDR2 (germline): SNHLY, FYNNEI. V shed 8 bases, J shed 4 bases, and the junction held 7 bases outside the gene matches. The CDR3 spells CASQTGSRTEAFF. The CDR3 coding sequence is TGTGCCAGCCAGACAGGGTCGCGCACTGAAGCTTTCTTT.

Here the CDR3 DNA reads TGTGCCAGCAGTCCCAGGAGCGGGGGATCAGGGGAGACCCAGTACTTC. Translation: CASSPRSGGSGETQYF. This chain uses TRBV27 with TRBJ2-5; TRBD2 matches 8 bases. CDR1 MNHEY and CDR2 SMNVEV come from the germline V gene (reference sequence). J gave up 5 bases and V 5 bases, and 13 bases lay outside the gene matches. This CDR3 is 16 amino acids long.

This clonotype has only a few counts. The gene calls are TRBV6-1 and TRBJ1-1; D not resolved. V lost 5 bases and J lost 3, with 13 bases in between. Per germline, CDR1 MNHNS and CDR2 SASEGT. This CDR3 spans 14 amino acids. For the CDR3, the DNA is TGTGCCAGCAGTCCCGTGGTGGGCCACACTGAAGCTTTCTTT. This codes for CASSPVVGHTEAFF.

The chain recombines TRBV7-2 with TRBJ2-7, with TRBD2 matching over 10 bases. The germline gives CDR1 SGHTA, CDR2 FQGNSA. V was pared by 7 bases and J by 2 bases, with 8 bases of the junction left unmatched. The CDR3 sequence is 15 residues long. CDR3 loop: CASTTRAGGAYEQYF. CDR3 sequence (DNA): TGTGCCAGCACCACCAGAGCGGGGGGGGCCTACGAGCAGTACTTC.

This clonotype came up many times. The chain recombines TRBV30 with TRBJ1-1, with D maybe TRBD1 (6 bases). The CDR3 is 11 amino acids. CDR1 is GTSNPN, CDR2 SVGIG, per germline (reference sequence). V was clipped by 3 bases and J by 6 bases, with 8 bases between them. The CDR3 sequence is CAWRGGAEAFF. The CDR3 DNA sequence: TGTGCCTGGAGAGGGGGGGCTGAAGCTTTCTTT.

In its sample, this clonotype was seen a few times. The rearrangement links TRBV11-2 to TRBJ1-1; D might be TRBD1 (5 bases). This CDR3 is 16 amino acids long. V was pared by 1 base and J by 3 bases, with 15 bases between. The V gene's germline CDR1 is SGHAT and CDR2 FQNNGV. CDR3 DNA sequence: TGTGCCAGCAGCTTAGGTTGGGGGGACGGAGACACTGAAGCTTTCTTT. Protein: CASSLGWGDGDTEAFF.

Ten or more counts support this clonotype. V usage is TRBV6-2 or TRBV6-3 and J usage is TRBJ2-7; unclear D gene. Trimming stripped 3 bases from V and 0 bases from J, with 12 bases between. The CDR3 is 15 residues long. The V gene's germline CDR1 is MNHEY and CDR2 SVGEGT. CDR3 sequence reads: CASSYLLIGSYEQYF. For the CDR3, the DNA is TGTGCCAGCAGTTATTTGTTAATCGGCTCCTACGAGCAGTACTTC.

In its sample, this clonotype was seen a few times. A much more abundant neighbour one base away suggests this may be a read error. The chain has TRBV9 and TRBJ1-2, with D possibly TRBD1 on 5 matching bases. Per the germline V gene, CDR1 is SGDLS and CDR2 is YYNGEE. The CDR3 length is 12 residues. Trimming removed 4 bases at V and 4 bases at J, with 8 bases between. The CDR3: CASSPDTYGYTF. CDR3 in DNA: TGTGCCAGCAGCCCGGACACCTATGGCTACACCTTC.

The chain links TRBV5-1 to TRBJ1-4; D is unresolved. V lost 5 bases to trimming and J lost 4 bases, with 9 bases between them. There are 13 residues in the CDR3. In germline, CDR1 is SGHRS, CDR2 YFSETQ. Here the CDR3 DNA reads TGCGCCAGCAGAGGCAATGATAATGAAAAACTGTTTTTT. It specifies CASRGNDNEKLFF.

This clonotype was observed a few times. The chain combines TRBV2 with TRBJ2-1; D is ambiguous. Trimming shortened V by 6 bases and J by 3 bases, and 9 bases separated the two germline ends. There are 13 residues in the CDR3. CDR1 is SNHLY, CDR2 FYNNEI, per germline. The CDR3 reads CASRDQDYNEQFF. Here the CDR3 DNA reads TGTGCCAGCAGGGACCAAGACTACAATGAGCAGTTCTTC.

The rearrangement joins TRBV12-3 or TRBV12-4 to TRBJ2-2; TRBD1 aligns across 8 bases. The V gene end was trimmed by 5 bases and the J gene end by 5 bases; junction bases not matched to a gene: 4. The CDR3 is 14 amino acids. In DNA, the CDR3 is TGTGCCAGCAGTACAGGACAGGGAACCGGGGAGCTGTTTTTT. It codes for CASSTGQGTGELFF.

The chain links TRBV12-3 or TRBV12-4 to TRBJ1-5, with 8 bases identical to TRBD1. Trimming took 5 bases from V and 10 from J; bases not matched to a gene: 13. The CDR3 totals 15 residues. In DNA, the CDR3 is TGTGCCAGCAGTCTCGGGAGGGTCAGGGGGCAACCCCAGCATTTT. It encodes CASSLGRVRGQPQHF.

The sample holds a few counts of this clonotype. The chain combines TRBV20-1 with TRBJ2-2; tentatively, D is TRBD1 (5 bases). The V end lost 0 bases, the J end lost 6 bases, and 11 bases lay between the germline ends. CDR3 length: 14 residues. Looked up from germline, CDR1 is DFQATT and CDR2 is SNEGSKA (reference sequence). The DNA of the CDR3 is TGCAGTGCTAGAGATCGTCAGGGCCCCGGGGAGCTGTTTTTT. Protein product: CSARDRQGPGELFF.